A single sample gave rise to the 24 T cell receptor beta chains below, sequenced in a study of blood T cells in healthy people across ages. A second 7 to 11 cycle PCR used barcoded and J-beta primers. TCRdb reprocessed the 5' RACE reads via MiXCR and lists one record per CDR3 protein. The sample yields about 970,000 distinct CDR3 sequences, roughly 51% seen once. Sequenced input: blood. These receptors all stem from a woman aged 55 to 70 in good health.

The chain employs TRBV6-2 or TRBV6-3 and TRBJ2-1; D might be TRBD2 (5 bases). Per the germline V gene, CDR1 is MNHEY and CDR2 is SVGEGT. This CDR3 spans 15 amino acids. Trimming shortened V by 3 bases and J by 7 bases, and 16 bases separated the two germline ends. Here the CDR3 reads CASSYGLHPGNEQFF. The CDR3 nucleotides are TGTGCCAGCAGTTATGGACTGCATCCTGGGAATGAGCAGTTCTTC.

This clonotype was detected a few times. J is TRBJ2-3 and V is TRBV3-1; D is perhaps TRBD2 (6 bases). The CDR3 has 15 amino acids. Trimming pared 6 bases from V and 4 bases from J, leaving 17 bases between. CDR1 and CDR2 from the germline V gene are LGHDT and YNNKEL (reference sequence). As DNA, the CDR3 is TGTGCCAGCAGATTCGGGGGATCGGGCGCAGATACGCAGTATTTT. Its translation: CASRFGGSGADTQYF.

The rearrangement links TRBV5-1 to TRBJ1-3; D is unresolved. Trimming took off 7 bases at V and 0 bases at J, with 11 bases between the two ends. The CDR3 covers 14 residues. CDR1 is SGHRS, CDR2 YFSETQ, per germline. This chain's CDR3 is CASRLADSGNTIYF. Written as DNA, the CDR3 is TGCGCCAGCCGATTGGCGGACTCTGGAAACACCATATATTTT.

The gene calls are TRBV18 and TRBJ1-2; D call uncertain. This CDR3 comprises 13 residues. V dropped 0 bases and J dropped 4 bases, with 6 bases sitting between them. From germline, CDR1 is KGHSH and CDR2 LQKENI. The chain's CDR3 is CASSPPDGYGYTF. The DNA of the CDR3 is TGTGCCAGCTCACCACCTGACGGCTATGGCTACACCTTC.

This clonotype was observed a few times. V and J are TRBV20-1 and TRBJ2-1, with TRBD2 matching over 7 bases. This CDR3 spans 14 amino acids. The V gene end was trimmed by 4 bases and the J gene end by 2 bases; junction bases not matched to a gene: 5. CDR1 and CDR2 from the germline V gene are DFQATT and SNEGSKA (reference sequence). In DNA form, the CDR3 reads TGCAGTGCTAACCCTAGCGGAGCCTACAATGAGCAGTTCTTC. It encodes CSANPSGAYNEQFF.

Worth noting for this clonotype: At one of its ends the junction is not consistent with the germline gene, which may arise from a read error. This sequence joins TRBV12-3 or TRBV12-4 and TRBJ2-5, with a tentative D call TRBD1 (5 bases). The CDR3 contains 13 residues. The CDR3 region is CANSFGRVGTQYF. CDR3 sequence (DNA): TGTGCCAACAGTTTTGGCAGGGTCGGGACCCAGTACTTC.

This clonotype was seen a handful of times. This chain uses TRBV6-2 or TRBV6-3 with TRBJ2-7; 9 bases are shared with TRBD1. The CDR3 has 16 amino acids. Per the germline V gene, CDR1 is MNHEY and CDR2 is SVGEGT. The junction had 4 bases not matched to a gene; V was cut back by 0 bases and J by 1 base. The CDR3, as DNA: TGTGCCAGCAGTTACTCGACGGGACAGGGTTCCTACGAGCAGTACTTC. Encoded protein: CASSYSTGQGSYEQYF.

The chain is built from TRBV20-1 and TRBJ2-7, with TRBD1 matching over 9 bases. The junction had 5 bases not matched to a gene; V was cut back by 6 bases and J by 2 bases. Germline values: CDR1 DFQATT, CDR2 SNEGSKA (reference sequence). The CDR3 runs 13 residues. CDR3 sequence reads: CSACGDRAYEQYF. Written as DNA, the CDR3 is TGCAGTGCCTGCGGGGACAGGGCCTACGAGCAGTACTTC.

To note about this clonotype: One end of the junction fails to match germline, which may point to a read error. The rearrangement links TRBV12-3 or TRBV12-4 to TRBJ2-1, with D maybe TRBD2 (5 bases). The CDR3 is made up of 12 amino acids. CDR3: CASSLEVNVQFF. DNA of the CDR3: TGTGCCAGCAGTTTGGAGGTCAATGTGCAGTTCTTC.

J is TRBJ2-1 and V is TRBV29-1, with D hard to call. The J call may not be correct, given that the DNA end is closer to TRBJ2-7. The CDR3 runs 13 residues. Germline CDR1 SQVTM, CDR2 ANQGSEA. The CDR3 region is CSVLMARNNEQYF. Written as DNA, the CDR3 is TGCAGCGTCTTGATGGCCAGAAACAATGAGCAGTACTTC.

This chain connects TRBV6-2 or TRBV6-3 to TRBJ2-3, with D unresolved. Trimming took 6 bases from V and 3 from J, leaving 13 bases between them. The CDR3 runs 14 residues. Germline values: CDR1 MNHEY, CDR2 SVGEGT. The CDR3 protein is CASSCQTLTDTQYF. CDR3 nucleotides: TGTGCCAGCAGCTGCCAGACTCTTACAGATACGCAGTATTTT.

This chain joins TRBV5-5 and TRBJ2-4, with TRBD2 as a possible D gene (7 bases). The CDR3 runs 16 residues. The V end was cut by 3 bases, the J end by 3 bases, with 16 bases between. Germline V gene sequence: CDR1 SGHKS, CDR2 YYEKEE (reference sequence). The DNA for the CDR3 is TGTGCCAGCAGCTCCGACGGGGGGCTCGTCAAAAACATTCAGTACTTC. It yields the protein CASSSDGGLVKNIQYF.

As for this clonotype: Its ends do not fully match the called genes, so a read error is possible. The chain has TRBV7-2 and TRBJ2-3; D remains ambiguous. Germline V gene data show CDR1 as SGHTA and CDR2 as FQGNSA. The CDR3 is 14 amino acids. This CDR3 reads CAGSLTWTADTQYF. The CDR3, as DNA: TGTGCCGGCAGCCTAACCTGGACGGCAGATACGCAGTATTTT.

The V gene is TRBV30, the J gene TRBJ2-3, with TRBD1 as a possible D gene (6 bases). The germline V gene encodes CDR1 GTSNPN and CDR2 SVGIG (reference sequence). The CDR3 is made up of 13 amino acids. V shed 0 bases and J shed 4 bases, with 8 bases lying between them. The CDR3 region is CAWSVNRADTQYF. The CDR3 DNA reads as TGTGCCTGGAGTGTAAACAGGGCAGATACGCAGTATTTT. Full variable domain (missing parts from reference TRBV30 and TRBJ2-3): SQTIHQWPATLVQPVGSPLSLECTVEGTSNPNLYWYRQAAGRGLQLLFYSVGIGQISSEVPQNLSASRPQDRQFILSSKKLLLSDSGFYLCAWSVNRADTQYFGPGTRLTVL.

For this clonotype: This sequence may be a read error, since a much larger clone differs from it by one base. The genes are TRBV13 and TRBJ2-5; 10 bases fit TRBD1. The CDR3 has 14 amino acids. In germline, CDR1 is PRHDT, CDR2 FYEKMQ (reference sequence). DNA for the CDR3: TGTGCCGGCAGCCGGACAGGGGGGCAAGAGACCCAGTACTTC. This sequence encodes CAGSRTGGQETQYF.

The chain has TRBV6-2 or TRBV6-3 and TRBJ1-5, with D uncertain. Deletions cut 4 bases from V and 0 bases from J, with 4 bases between. Germline-derived CDR1 and CDR2 are MNHEY and SVGEGT. There are 13 residues in the CDR3. CDR3 residues: CASSSGSNQPQHF. DNA for the CDR3: TGTGCCAGCAGTTCGGGTAGCAATCAGCCCCAGCATTTT.

The CDR3 DNA reads as TGTGCCAGTAGTTCAGGGAGCGCAGCCAAAAACATTCAGTACTTC. Translation: CASSSGSAAKNIQYF. The V call is TRBV19, the J call TRBJ2-4; D may correspond to TRBD1 or TRBD2 (5 bases each). The V end was cut by 5 bases, the J end by 0 bases, with 11 bases between. CDR1 and CDR2 (germline): LNHDA, SQIVND (reference sequence). The CDR3 has 15 residues.

V is TRBV3-1 and J is TRBJ2-3; 11 bases match TRBD2. In germline, CDR1 is LGHDT, CDR2 YNNKEL (reference sequence). The CDR3 extends over 17 amino acids. Trimming cost V 0 bases and J 4 bases; bases outside gene matches: 6. The CDR3 protein is CASSQDLLAGVSDTQYF. CDR3 in DNA: TGTGCCAGCAGCCAAGATTTACTAGCGGGAGTCTCAGATACGCAGTATTTT.

The chain employs TRBV7-2 and TRBJ2-5; D unresolved. V dropped 5 bases and J dropped 1 base, with 23 bases sitting between them. The CDR3 is 18 amino acids. Germline values: CDR1 SGHTA, CDR2 FQGNSA. The CDR3 DNA reads TGTGCCAGCAGCCCCCCACCGGGCTCCAGGTGGATCCAAGAGACCCAGTACTTC. Encoded protein: CASSPPPGSRWIQETQYF.

The gene calls are TRBV27 and TRBJ2-3; 8 bases map to TRBD1. CDR1 is MNHEY, CDR2 SMNVEV, per germline (reference sequence). V gave up 4 bases and J gave up 1 base; unmatched junction bases: 10. This CDR3 has 17 residues. DNA for the CDR3: TGTGCCAGCAGTTACTACCCCACAGGGGGAGGCACAGATACGCAGTATTTT. It is translated as CASSYYPTGGGTDTQYF.

The table lists this clonotype with a few counts. This chain uses TRBV7-9 with TRBJ2-5, with D perhaps matching TRBD2 (5 bases). Trimming pared 2 bases from V and 2 bases from J, leaving 12 bases between. The germline CDR1 and CDR2 sequences are SEHNR and FQNEAQ (reference sequence). CDR3 size: 15 residues. This CDR3 reads CASSLRVGRQETQYF. CDR3 coding DNA: TGTGCCAGCAGCTTACGAGTAGGGAGACAAGAGACCCAGTACTTC.

V usage is TRBV2 and J usage is TRBJ2-7; D is undetermined. V was pared by 6 bases and J by 4 bases, with 10 bases between. The CDR3 is 12 amino acids. In germline, CDR1 is SNHLY, CDR2 FYNNEI. CDR3 protein: CASSRDMYEQYF. CDR3 in DNA: TGTGCCAGCAGCCGTGATATGTACGAGCAGTACTTC.

This clonotype was found a few times. This rearrangement joins TRBV6-4 to TRBJ2-6; D remains unclear. V was clipped by 4 bases and J by 0 bases, with 13 bases between them. Germline V gene data show CDR1 as MRHNA and CDR2 as SNTAGT. This CDR3 contains 17 residues. The CDR3 loop reads CASSGRGMGSGANVLTF. Written as DNA, the CDR3 is TGTGCCAGCAGTGGTAGAGGAATGGGCTCTGGGGCCAACGTCCTGACTTTC.

Note on this clonotype: At one boundary the junction diverges from the germline segment, which might be a read error. V and J are TRBV20-1 and TRBJ2-1; D ambiguous. CDR1 and CDR2 from the germline V gene are DFQATT and SNEGSKA (reference sequence). The CDR3 covers 13 residues. The DNA of the CDR3 is TGCAGTGCTACCAGCCTGAAACACAAGGAGCAGTTCTTC. It specifies CSATSLKHKEQFF.